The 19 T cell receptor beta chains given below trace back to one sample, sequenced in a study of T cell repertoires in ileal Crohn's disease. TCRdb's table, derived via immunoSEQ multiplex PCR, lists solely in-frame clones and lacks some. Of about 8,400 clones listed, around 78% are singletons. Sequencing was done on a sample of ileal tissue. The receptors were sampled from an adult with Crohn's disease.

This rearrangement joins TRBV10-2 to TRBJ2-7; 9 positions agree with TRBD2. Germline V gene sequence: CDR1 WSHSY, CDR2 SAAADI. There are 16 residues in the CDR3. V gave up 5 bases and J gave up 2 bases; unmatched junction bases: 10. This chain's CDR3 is CASSLPSGTSPYEQYF. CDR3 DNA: TGCGCCAGCAGTTTGCCTAGCGGGACCAGCCCCTACGAGCAGTACTTC.

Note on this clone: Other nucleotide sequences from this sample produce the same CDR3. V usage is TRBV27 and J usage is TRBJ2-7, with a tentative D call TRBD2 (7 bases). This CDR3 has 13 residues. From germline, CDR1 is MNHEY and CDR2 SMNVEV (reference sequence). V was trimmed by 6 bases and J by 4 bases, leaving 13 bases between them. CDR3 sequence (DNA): TGTGCCAGCAGCTTGGGGGGGCGGTACGAGCAGTACTTC. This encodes CASSLGGRYEQYF.

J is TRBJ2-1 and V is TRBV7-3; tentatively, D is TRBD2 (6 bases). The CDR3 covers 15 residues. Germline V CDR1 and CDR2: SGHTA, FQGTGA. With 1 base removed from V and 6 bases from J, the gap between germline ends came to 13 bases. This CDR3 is CASSLKTSPPNEQFF. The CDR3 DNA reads TGTGCCAGCAGCTTAAAAACTAGCCCCCCCAATGAGCAGTTCTTC.

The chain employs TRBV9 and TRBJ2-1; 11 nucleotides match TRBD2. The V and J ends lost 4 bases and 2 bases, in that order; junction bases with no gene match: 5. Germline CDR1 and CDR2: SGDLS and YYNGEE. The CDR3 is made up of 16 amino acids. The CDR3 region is CASSPGTSGTYNEQFF. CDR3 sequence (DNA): TGTGCCAGCAGCCCAGGGACTAGCGGAACCTACAATGAGCAGTTCTTC.

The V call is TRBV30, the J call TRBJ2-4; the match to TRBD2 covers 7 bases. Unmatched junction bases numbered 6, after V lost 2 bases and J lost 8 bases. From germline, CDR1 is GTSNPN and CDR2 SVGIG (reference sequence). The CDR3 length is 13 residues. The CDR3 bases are TGTGCCTGGAGTTCCAGCGGGAAGGACATTCAGTACTTC. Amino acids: CAWSSSGKDIQYF.

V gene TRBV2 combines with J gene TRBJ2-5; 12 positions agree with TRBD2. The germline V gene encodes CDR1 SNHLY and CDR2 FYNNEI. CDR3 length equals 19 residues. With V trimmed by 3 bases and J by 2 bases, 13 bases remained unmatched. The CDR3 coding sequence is TGTGCCAGCAGTGACATTAAGCCTAGCGGGGGGGCTTGGCAAGAGACCCAGTACTTC. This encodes CASSDIKPSGGAWQETQYF.

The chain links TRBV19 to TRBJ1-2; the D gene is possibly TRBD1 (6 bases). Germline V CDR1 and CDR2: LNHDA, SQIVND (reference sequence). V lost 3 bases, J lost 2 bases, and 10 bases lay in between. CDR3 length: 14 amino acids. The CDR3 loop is CASSIPTGNYGYTF. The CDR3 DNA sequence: TGTGCCAGTAGTATCCCCACAGGGAACTATGGCTACACCTTC.

The CDR3 DNA follows: TGTGCCAGCAGTGAAGGAGCGGGGGGGCCCGCCTACGAGCAGTACTTC. This encodes CASSEGAGGPAYEQYF. V gene TRBV25-1 combines with J gene TRBJ2-7; 10 bases match TRBD2. CDR3 size: 16 residues. The junction had 6 bases not matched to a gene; V was cut back by 2 bases and J by 2 bases. Germline V lookup: CDR1 MGHDK, CDR2 SYGVNS.

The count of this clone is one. This CDR3 is CAISAGGGGETQYF. CDR3 DNA sequence: TGTGCCATCAGTGCAGGGGGCGGAGGGGAGACCCAGTACTTC. The V call is TRBV10-3, the J call TRBJ2-5; 8 nucleotides agree with TRBD1. Trimming cost V 4 bases and J 5 bases; bases outside gene matches: 6. Germline V gives CDR1 ENHRY, CDR2 SYGVKD. This CDR3 region has 14 residues.

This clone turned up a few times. The CDR3 DNA reads TGTGCCAGCAGCTCGTGGGGACAGGGGGGGGATGAGCAGTTCTTC. Encoded protein: CASSSWGQGGDEQFF. The chain uses TRBV11-2 and TRBJ2-1, with 11 bases that match TRBD1. The CDR3 contains 15 residues. V was pared by 4 bases and J by 8 bases, with 7 bases of the junction left unmatched. CDR1 and CDR2 from the germline V gene are SGHAT and FQNNGV.

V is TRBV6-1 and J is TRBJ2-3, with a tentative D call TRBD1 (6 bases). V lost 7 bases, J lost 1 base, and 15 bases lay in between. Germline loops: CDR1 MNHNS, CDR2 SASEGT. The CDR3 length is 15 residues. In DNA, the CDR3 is TGTGCCAGCACTTCCAGGGGATTGGGCACAGATACGCAGTATTTT. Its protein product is CASTSRGLGTDTQYF.

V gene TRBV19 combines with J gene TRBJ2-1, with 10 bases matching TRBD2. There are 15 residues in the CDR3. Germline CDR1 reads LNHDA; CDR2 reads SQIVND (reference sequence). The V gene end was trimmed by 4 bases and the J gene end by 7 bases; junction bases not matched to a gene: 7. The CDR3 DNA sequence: TGTGCCAGTAGTAATCTAGCGGGAGATCGGAATGAGCAGTTCTTC. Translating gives CASSNLAGDRNEQFF.

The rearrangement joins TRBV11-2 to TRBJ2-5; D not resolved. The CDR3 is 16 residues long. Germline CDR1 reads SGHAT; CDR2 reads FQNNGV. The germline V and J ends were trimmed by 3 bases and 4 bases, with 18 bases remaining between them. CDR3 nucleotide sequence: TGTGCCAGCAGCTTTTTTCCGGCCCTAGGAAGAGAGACCCAGTACTTC. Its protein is CASSFFPALGRETQYF.

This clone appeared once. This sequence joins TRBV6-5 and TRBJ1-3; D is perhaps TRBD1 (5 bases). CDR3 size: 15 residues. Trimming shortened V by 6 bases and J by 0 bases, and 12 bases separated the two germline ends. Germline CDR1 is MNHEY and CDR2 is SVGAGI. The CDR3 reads CASSPWGGSGNTIYF. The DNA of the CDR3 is TGTGCCAGCAGCCCCTGGGGGGGCTCTGGAAACACCATATATTTT.

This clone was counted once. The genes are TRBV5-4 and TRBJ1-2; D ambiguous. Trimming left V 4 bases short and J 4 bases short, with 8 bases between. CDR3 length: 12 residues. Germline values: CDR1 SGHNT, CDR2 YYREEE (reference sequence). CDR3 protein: CASSPGSYGYTF. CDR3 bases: TGTGCCAGCAGCCCGGGTTCCTATGGCTACACCTTC.

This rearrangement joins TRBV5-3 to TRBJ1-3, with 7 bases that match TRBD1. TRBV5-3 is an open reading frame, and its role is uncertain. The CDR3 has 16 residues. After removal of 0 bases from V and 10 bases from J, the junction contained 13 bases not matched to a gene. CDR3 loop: CARSLARHPLRGTIYF. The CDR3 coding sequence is TGTGCCAGAAGCTTGGCGAGGCACCCTCTCAGGGGGACCATATATTTT.

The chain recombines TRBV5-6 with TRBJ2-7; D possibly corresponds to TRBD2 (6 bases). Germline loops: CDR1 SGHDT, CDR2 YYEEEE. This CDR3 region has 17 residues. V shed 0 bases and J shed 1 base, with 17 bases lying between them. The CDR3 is CASSLGGSSGLSYEQYF. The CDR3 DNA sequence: TGTGCCAGCAGCTTGGGGGGGTCCTCGGGACTTTCCTACGAGCAGTACTTC.

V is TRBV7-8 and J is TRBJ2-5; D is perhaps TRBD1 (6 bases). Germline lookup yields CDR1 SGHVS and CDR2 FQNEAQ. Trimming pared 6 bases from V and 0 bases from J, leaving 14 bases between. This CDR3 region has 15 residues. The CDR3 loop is CASRGGTTDQETQYF. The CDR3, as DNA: TGTGCCAGCAGGGGTGGGACAACCGACCAAGAGACCCAGTACTTC.

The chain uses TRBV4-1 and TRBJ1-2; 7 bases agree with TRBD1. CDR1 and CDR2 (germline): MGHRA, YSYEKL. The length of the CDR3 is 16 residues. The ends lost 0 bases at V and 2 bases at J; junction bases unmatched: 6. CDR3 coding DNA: TGCGCCAGCAGCCAAGATCTGTTCAGGGGGAACTATGGCTACACCTTC. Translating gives CASSQDLFRGNYGYTF.